Each of the 17 T cell receptor beta chains below was sequenced from the same sample in a study of OX40 agonist ivuxolimab in advanced cancers. Libraries were prepared through the immunoSEQ multiplex PCR assay. TCRdb's version of the immuneACCESS table is confined to in-frame rearrangements and falls short of the full clone set. An unresolved V gene accounts for under half of the shortfall where checked; the remainder is of unknown origin. This sample gives approximately 50,000 clones in total; roughly nine tenths of them show up just once. The ten most abundant clones make up around 0.73% of the sample. The sequenced sample was CD4+ or CD8+ T cells sorted from blood, obtained in a trial of the OX40 agonist ivuxolimab. These TCRs come from an adult with an advanced solid tumor such as melanoma, head and neck, liver or kidney cancer.

V usage is TRBV7-2 and J usage is TRBJ1-2; possible D gene TRBD1, 5 bases. Germline V lookup: CDR1 SGHTA, CDR2 FQGNSA. This CDR3 is built from 13 residues. Trimming shortened V by 8 bases and J by 1 base, and 11 bases separated the two germline ends. The CDR3 coding sequence is TGTGCCAGCGGGACCGACAGTAACTATGGCTACACCTTC. It specifies CASGTDSNYGYTF.

This sequence joins TRBV18 and TRBJ1-1; D is unresolved. Trimming removed 6 bases from V and 0 bases from J, with 8 bases in between. Germline V gives CDR1 KGHSH, CDR2 LQKENI. This CDR3 contains 13 residues. CDR3 bases: TGTGCCAGCTCTTACGGGCTGAACACTGAAGCTTTCTTT. Translation: CASSYGLNTEAFF.

DNA for the CDR3: TGTGCCAGCAGCTTTAGCTTCCGAGATACGCAGTATTTT. It codes for CASSFSFRDTQYF. The gene calls are TRBV5-4 and TRBJ2-3; no clear D. The CDR3 is 13 amino acids. The V gene lost 2 bases and the J gene lost 5 bases, with 9 bases spanning the gap. From germline, CDR1 is SGHNT and CDR2 YYREEE (reference sequence). Combining the CDR3 with reference TRBV5-4 and TRBJ2-3 gives the whole variable domain ETGVTQSPTHLIKTRGQQVTLRCSSQSGHNTVSWYQQALGQGPQFIFQYYREEENGRGNFPPRFSGLQFPNYSSELNVNALELDDSALYLCASSFSFRDTQYFGPGTRLTVL.

The chain links TRBV5-1 to TRBJ2-3, with unresolved D. Germline V gene data show CDR1 as SGHRS and CDR2 as YFSETQ. The CDR3 spans 12 residues. The V end was cut by 0 bases, the J end by 2 bases, with 1 base between. CDR3 sequence (DNA): TGCGCCAGCAGCTTGGCCACAGATACGCAGTATTTT. Translated, it gives CASSLATDTQYF.

This clone was detected a few times. V is TRBV5-1 and J is TRBJ2-5; possible D gene TRBD1, 6 bases. V shed 5 bases and J shed 2 bases, with 10 bases lying between them. CDR3 size: 13 residues. Germline assignment: CDR1 SGHRS and CDR2 YFSETQ. In DNA, the CDR3 is TGCGCCAGCAGACAGGGATCACAAGAGACCCAGTACTTC. It specifies CASRQGSQETQYF.

The chain combines TRBV5-1 with TRBJ2-5; 7 bases line up with TRBD2. The DNA end lines up better with TRBJ2-7; the J call may be wrong. The CDR3 is 14 residues long. CDR1 and CDR2 (germline): SGHRS, YFSETQ. Here the CDR3 reads CASSLGLASFEQYF. As DNA, the CDR3 is TGCGCCAGCAGCTTGGGACTAGCATCTTTCGAGCAGTACTTC.

V usage is TRBV7-9 and J usage is TRBJ2-3; 9 bases fit TRBD2. Unmatched junction bases numbered 5, after V lost 1 base and J lost 3 bases. Looked up from germline, CDR1 is SEHNR and CDR2 is FQNEAQ (reference sequence). The CDR3 extends over 16 amino acids. DNA for the CDR3: TGTGCCAGCAGCTTAGTTAGCGGGAGTGGTACAGATACGCAGTATTTT. Translating gives CASSLVSGSGTDTQYF.

This chain links TRBV5-1 with TRBJ2-5, with D possibly matching TRBD1 (6 bases). Trimming pared 0 bases from V and 4 bases from J, leaving 13 bases between. CDR1 SGHRS and CDR2 YFSETQ come from the germline V gene. The CDR3 covers 15 residues. CDR3 sequence (DNA): TGCGCCAGCAGCTTGGGGCAGGGGCGGAGAGAGACCCAGTACTTC. As protein: CASSLGQGRRETQYF.

Here the CDR3 reads CASSYSGTKYGYTF. DNA of the CDR3: TGTGCCAGCAGTTATAGCGGGACAAAGTATGGCTACACCTTC. The genes are TRBV6-5 and TRBJ1-2, with D tentatively TRBD1 (6 bases). The V gene lost 3 bases and the J gene lost 5 bases, with 13 bases spanning the gap. This CDR3 has 14 residues. In germline, CDR1 is MNHEY, CDR2 SVGAGI.

This clone occurred once. The V and J genes are TRBV19 and TRBJ1-5, with D uncertain. Trimming shortened V by 3 bases and J by 6 bases, and 6 bases separated the two germline ends. The CDR3 is 12 amino acids. Germline V gives CDR1 LNHDA, CDR2 SQIVND (reference sequence). The CDR3 DNA is TGTGCCAGTAGTATGGATCTTCAGCCCCAGCATTTT. This codes for CASSMDLQPQHF.

The CDR3, as DNA: TGTGCCAGCAGCTTAGGGCGGACACACAGGGGACTCACAGATACGCAGTATTTT. Its translation is CASSLGRTHRGLTDTQYF. This chain connects TRBV7-8 to TRBJ2-3; D possibly corresponds to TRBD1 (7 bases). Germline-derived CDR1 and CDR2 are SGHVS and FQNEAQ. The CDR3 extends over 18 amino acids. V dropped 1 base and J dropped 2 bases, with 19 bases sitting between them.

The chain links TRBV6-5 to TRBJ2-1; 7 bases are a match to TRBD2. Germline V lookup: CDR1 MNHEY, CDR2 SVGAGI. V was pared by 6 bases and J by 4 bases, with 3 bases of the junction left unmatched. The CDR3 extends over 13 amino acids. CDR3 DNA sequence: TGTGCCAGCAGAGGAGCGGGGTACAATGAGCAGTTCTTC. This gives the protein CASRGAGYNEQFF.

J is TRBJ2-5 and V is TRBV11-2; 8 bases agree with TRBD1. CDR1 is SGHAT and CDR2 is FQNNGV in the germline V gene. The CDR3 is 15 residues long. Losses at the gene ends were 5 bases for V and 5 bases for J; bases not matched to a gene: 10. The CDR3 DNA is TGTGCCAGCAGCCGAACGACAGGGGATAGTGAGACCCAGTACTTC. This sequence encodes CASSRTTGDSETQYF.

The chain joins TRBV27 to TRBJ1-1; 8 positions agree with TRBD1. Trimming at V came to 4 bases and at J to 1 base, leaving 8 bases not matched to a gene. Germline CDR1 reads MNHEY; CDR2 reads SMNVEV (reference sequence). The CDR3 totals 16 residues. The CDR3 spells CASSYRQGHKNTEAFF. CDR3 in DNA: TGTGCCAGCAGTTACAGACAGGGGCACAAGAACACTGAAGCTTTCTTT.

The J gene is TRBJ2-3, the V gene TRBV7-8; 10 nucleotides match TRBD2. Trimming took 8 bases from V and 6 from J; bases not matched to a gene: 8. Germline V lookup: CDR1 SGHVS, CDR2 FQNEAQ. The CDR3 is 14 residues long. In DNA form, the CDR3 reads TGTGCCAGCGGGCTAGCGGGGGCACCCGATACGCAGTATTTT. Protein: CASGLAGAPDTQYF.

The V call is TRBV5-4, the J call TRBJ2-7; a weak D match, TRBD2 (6 bases). The CDR3 has 15 amino acids. V was trimmed by 4 bases and J by 0 bases, leaving 14 bases between them. Germline CDR1 and CDR2: SGHNT and YYREEE (reference sequence). CDR3 DNA: TGTGCCAGCAGCCCTGCAGCGGGTTACTCCTACGAGCAGTACTTC. Translation gives CASSPAAGYSYEQYF. Full variable domain (outside the CDR3, taken from reference TRBV5-4 and TRBJ2-7): ETGVTQSPTHLIKTRGQQVTLRCSSQSGHNTVSWYQQALGQGPQFIFQYYREEENGRGNFPPRFSGLQFPNYSSELNVNALELDDSALYLCASSPAAGYSYEQYFGPGTRLTVT.

The J gene is TRBJ2-7, the V gene TRBV4-1; TRBD1 is a possible D gene (5 bases). The CDR3 is made up of 17 amino acids. The germline gives CDR1 MGHRA, CDR2 YSYEKL. V lost 0 bases, J lost 2 bases, and 17 bases lay in between. The CDR3 nucleotides read TGCGCCAGCAGCCAAGATGGAACAGGCCCAACTCCCTACGAGCAGTACTTC. Translated, it gives CASSQDGTGPTPYEQYF.